The TCR beta chain under discussion was sequenced for a study of blood T cell repertoires in COVID-19. Study summary: The study drew acute and convalescent COVID-19 samples from the United States, Italy and Spain. In each case, the material was cDNA or gDNA derived from T cells, B-cell-depleted T cells, or PBMCs.

Under the authors' procedure: Reference gene primer amplification gave estimated nucleated cell counts. Profiling relied on immunoSEQ multiplex PCR, and the TCRdb table lists in-frame clones only, not all of them. The D gene and trimming were derived from the DNA, and the V and J assignments and clone size from that table. The sample includes roughly 320,000 clones, more than 85% of them seen just once. Trimming removed 4 bases from V and 4 bases from J; junction bases left unmatched: 11. The CDR3 totals 15 residues. CDR1 SGDLS and CDR2 YYNGEE come from the germline V gene. This clonotype was sampled from a man aged 70-80 years with acute or convalescent COVID-19. The sequenced sample consisted of peripheral blood. The V call is TRBV9, the J call TRBJ2-7, with 7 positions matching TRBD1. CDR3 coding DNA: TGTGCCAGCAGCCCTCGACAGGGAGCGGAGTACGAGCAGTACTTC. The encoded protein is CASSPRQGAEYEQYF.